Presented here are 32 T cell receptor beta chains from one specimen sequenced in a study of blood T cells in healthy people across ages. A second roughly 6 to 11 cycle PCR used barcoded and J-beta primers. MiXCR, applied by TCRdb to the 5' RACE reads, yields one record per CDR3 protein. Altogether approximately 1.5 million distinct CDR3 sequences are present, approximately 42% being singletons, with the ten largest covering under 5%. The sample taken for sequencing was blood. The receptors were gathered from a woman between 18 and 29 years old in good health.

The chain recombines TRBV10-3 with TRBJ1-2; 9 bases are a match to TRBD1. V was clipped by 3 bases and J by 6 bases; unmatched bases: 8. This CDR3 has 15 amino acids. CDR1 and CDR2 from the germline V gene are ENHRY and SYGVKD. CDR3 coding DNA: TGTGCCATCAGTGACGCTGGGAGACAGGGGGATGGCTACACCTTC. Its translation is CAISDAGRQGDGYTF.

The chain joins TRBV28 to TRBJ2-1; tentative D call: TRBD2 (7 bases). Trimming took 11 bases from V and 8 from J, leaving 16 bases between them. Germline V lookup: CDR1 MDHEN, CDR2 SYDVKM. The CDR3 is made up of 12 amino acids. CDR3 residues: CAGGAPGHEQFF. The CDR3 bases are TGTGCCGGGGGGGCTCCGGGGCATGAGCAGTTCTTC.

This clonotype was observed many times. V usage is TRBV6-6 and J usage is TRBJ1-2; no definite D call. The CDR3 has 11 amino acids. With 5 bases removed from V and 4 bases from J, the gap between germline ends came to 5 bases. Germline values: CDR1 MNHNY, CDR2 SVGAGI (reference sequence). Here the CDR3 reads CASSPPYGYTF. In nucleotides, the CDR3 is TGTGCCAGCAGTCCCCCCTATGGCTACACCTTC.

This clonotype showed up just a few times. V is TRBV24-1 and J is TRBJ2-7; 9 nucleotides align to TRBD1. Germline lookup yields CDR1 KGHDR and CDR2 SFDVKD. V dropped 5 bases and J dropped 2; count of bases not matched to a gene: 0. The CDR3 sequence is 13 residues long. CDR3 bases: TGTGCCACCAGTGGACAGGGGGCCTACGAGCAGTACTTC. It encodes CATSGQGAYEQYF.

With regard to this clonotype: A much more abundant neighbour one base away suggests this may be a read error. The chain is built from TRBV28 and TRBJ1-2, with 7 bases fitting TRBD1. CDR3 length equals 13 residues. Looked up from germline, CDR1 is MDHEN and CDR2 is SYDVKM. V shed 5 bases, J shed 8 bases, and the junction held 8 bases outside the gene matches. The DNA of the CDR3 is TGTGCCAGCAGTCCCCTTGACAGGGAAGGCTACACCTTC. This encodes CASSPLDREGYTF.

The rearrangement links TRBV11-2 to TRBJ2-3; the D gene is possibly TRBD2 (6 bases). Germline V gene lookup returns CDR1 SGHAT and CDR2 FQNNGV. Trimming removed 5 bases at V and 4 bases at J, with 19 bases between. CDR3 size: 16 residues. The CDR3 is CASSPTGSVNPDTQYF. The CDR3 region has the DNA TGTGCCAGCAGCCCTACCGGGAGTGTCAATCCAGATACGCAGTATTTT.

V usage is TRBV10-3 and J usage is TRBJ2-7; 10 bases are shared with TRBD2. In germline, CDR1 is ENHRY, CDR2 SYGVKD. The J segment lost 0 bases and the V segment lost 4 bases, leaving 3 bases of the junction unmatched. This CDR3 region has 15 residues. The CDR3 nucleotides are TGTGCCATCAGTGGACTAGCGGGTTCCTCCTACGAGCAGTACTTC. Amino acids: CAISGLAGSSYEQYF.

The rearrangement uses TRBV7-9 and TRBJ1-1; no firm D call. The CDR3 runs to 15 residues. V was cut by 3 bases and J by 0 bases, with 11 bases left in between. CDR1 and CDR2 (germline): SEHNR, FQNEAQ (reference sequence). CDR3 region: CASSFGRGMNTEAFF. The DNA of the CDR3 is TGTGCCAGCAGCTTCGGACGGGGTATGAACACTGAAGCTTTCTTT.

The chain joins TRBV27 to TRBJ1-4; no clear D gene. Germline CDR1 and CDR2: MNHEY and SMNVEV (reference sequence). Trimming shortened V by 6 bases and J by 4 bases, and 15 bases separated the two germline ends. The CDR3 is made up of 15 amino acids. DNA of the CDR3: TGTGCCAGCAGCCCGGCTAGACAATTTAATGAAAAACTGTTTTTT. This codes for CASSPARQFNEKLFF.

The CDR3 bases are TGCGCCAGCAGCCAAGTATTGCCTGCAGGGAGCTATGGCTACACCTTC. Translation: CASSQVLPAGSYGYTF. The rearrangement links TRBV4-1 to TRBJ1-2; D is possibly TRBD1 (5 bases). V lost 1 base and J 4 bases, leaving 16 bases between the germline ends. In germline, CDR1 is MGHRA, CDR2 YSYEKL. The CDR3 loop spans 16 amino acids.

A few counts support this clonotype. The chain couples TRBV27 to TRBJ2-1; no reliable D call. This CDR3 spans 17 amino acids. Per germline, CDR1 MNHEY and CDR2 SMNVEV (reference sequence). Between the trimmed V and J ends, which lost 2 bases and 4 bases, there was a span of 18 bases. The CDR3 protein is CASSLGFGSPPYNEQFF. The CDR3 DNA reads TGTGCCAGCAGTTTAGGATTCGGCAGCCCTCCTTACAATGAGCAGTTCTTC.

This clonotype was counted a few times. The chain is built from TRBV4-1 and TRBJ2-3; D is undetermined. Trimming pared 2 bases from V and 4 bases from J, leaving 7 bases between. This CDR3 spans 13 amino acids. Germline lookup yields CDR1 MGHRA and CDR2 YSYEKL. The CDR3 loop is CASSQQASDTQYF. Here the CDR3 DNA reads TGCGCCAGCAGCCAACAAGCTTCAGATACGCAGTATTTT.

The V and J genes are TRBV9 and TRBJ2-7; D remains unclear. The V gene's germline CDR1 is SGDLS and CDR2 YYNGEE. Trimming took off 0 bases at V and 7 bases at J, with 20 bases between the two ends. The CDR3 loop spans 16 amino acids. The CDR3 sequence is CASSVAPAWSYNEQYF. The DNA of the CDR3 is TGTGCCAGCAGCGTAGCTCCGGCGTGGTCTTACAATGAGCAGTACTTC.

The V gene is TRBV7-6, the J gene TRBJ2-1; 13 positions agree with TRBD2. Germline CDR1 and CDR2: SGHVS and FNYEAQ. With V trimmed by 3 bases and J by 6 bases, 2 bases remained unmatched. CDR3 length: 15 amino acids. CDR3 region: CASSFTSGGANEQFF. In DNA, the CDR3 is TGTGCCAGCAGCTTCACTAGCGGGGGGGCCAATGAGCAGTTCTTC.

This sequence joins TRBV5-1 and TRBJ2-5, with D possibly being TRBD1 (6 bases). Germline values: CDR1 SGHRS, CDR2 YFSETQ. The V end was cut by 4 bases, the J end by 2 bases, with 12 bases between. The CDR3 runs 14 residues. The CDR3: CASSEQGVQETQYF. CDR3 bases: TGCGCCAGCAGCGAACAGGGAGTTCAAGAGACCCAGTACTTC.

This sequence joins TRBV29-1 and TRBJ1-2, with unresolved D. The CDR3 has 13 residues. Trimming took off 4 bases at V and 6 bases at J, with 15 bases between the two ends. CDR1 is SQVTM and CDR2 is ANQGSEA in the germline V gene. CDR3 DNA: TGCAGCGTTGTCCGACGGTCCCTACATGGCTACACCTTC. Residues: CSVVRRSLHGYTF.

The chain recombines TRBV7-2 with TRBJ1-2; 7 nucleotides line up with TRBD1. The V gene's germline CDR1 is SGHTA and CDR2 FQGNSA. V trimming: 10 bases; J trimming: 4 bases; junction bases outside the gene matches: 9. The CDR3 extends over 13 amino acids. CDR3 bases: TGTGCCACCATAAGGAGACAGGGCTATGGCTACACCTTC. Translation gives CATIRRQGYGYTF.

This chain links TRBV10-3 with TRBJ1-5; maybe TRBD1 (6 bases). The length of the CDR3 is 16 residues. The germline V gene has CDR1 ENHRY and CDR2 SYGVKD. Trimming removed 0 bases from V and 4 bases from J, with 13 bases in between. The CDR3 DNA is TGTGCCATCAGTGAGTCGAGTGGCAGGGGTAATCAGCCCCAGCATTTT. Its protein product is CAISESSGRGNQPQHF.

V gene TRBV12-3 or TRBV12-4 combines with J gene TRBJ2-7; TRBD1 agrees at 8 bases. The CDR3 covers 14 residues. V trimming: 6 bases; J trimming: 3 bases; junction bases outside the gene matches: 7. The CDR3 sequence is CASSRTGNDYEQYF. As DNA, the CDR3 is TGTGCCAGCAGCCGGACAGGGAATGACTACGAGCAGTACTTC.

The genes are TRBV21-1 and TRBJ2-1; the D call in the table, TRBD2, was not verified against the DNA. TRBV21-1 is annotated as a pseudogene. The CDR3 extends over 17 amino acids. The CDR3 coding sequence is TGTGCCAGCAGCAAAGTCGGGATTATAGCGGAATACAATGAGCAGTTCTTC. Translation gives CASSKVGIIAEYNEQFF.

As regards this clonotype: A much larger clone sits a single nucleotide away, making a read error possible. This rearrangement joins TRBV6-2 or TRBV6-3 to TRBJ1-6; 7 nucleotides agree with TRBD1. With 4 bases clipped from V and 10 bases from J, the junction kept 13 bases outside the gene matches. The CDR3 length is 16 residues. Germline V gene sequence: CDR1 MNHEY, CDR2 SVGEGT. The CDR3 protein is CASSSQRQGGASPLHF. CDR3 nucleotide sequence: TGTGCCAGCAGTTCGCAAAGACAGGGTGGTGCGTCACCCCTCCACTTT.

This clonotype was detected a few times. The rearrangement uses TRBV4-3 and TRBJ1-1, with D tentatively TRBD1 (6 bases). CDR3 length equals 15 residues. With 3 bases removed from V and 1 base from J, the gap between germline ends came to 12 bases. Germline CDR1 reads LGHNA; CDR2 reads YSLEER. For the CDR3, the DNA is TGCGCCAGCAGCCATATACAGACAGGGAACACTGAAGCTTTCTTT. Protein product: CASSHIQTGNTEAFF.

This clonotype appeared once. At one of its ends the junction is not consistent with the germline gene, which may arise from a read error. This chain connects TRBV4-1 to TRBJ2-3; D is ambiguous. Per the germline V gene, CDR1 is MGHRA and CDR2 is YSYEKL. The CDR3 has 15 residues. CDR3 nucleotides: TGCGCCAGCAGCCAAGGGCCGCTAAGCAGAGATACGCAGTATTTT. This gives the protein CASSQGPLSRDTQYF.

This chain connects TRBV6-1 to TRBJ2-5; 7 nucleotides align to TRBD1. TRBJ2-7 matches the DNA end more closely, so the J call is doubtful. The CDR3 consists of 13 residues. CDR1 and CDR2 from the germline V gene are MNHNS and SASEGT. The CDR3 loop is CASSSTGVYEQYF. DNA for the CDR3: TGTGCCAGCAGTAGTACAGGGGTCTACGAGCAGTACTTC.

In its sample, this clonotype was seen a few times. The gene calls are TRBV6-2 or TRBV6-3 and TRBJ2-3; 7 positions agree with TRBD2. The CDR3 covers 14 residues. Trimming cost V 6 bases and J 5 bases; bases outside gene matches: 8. Germline V gene lookup returns CDR1 MNHEY and CDR2 SVGEGT. In DNA, the CDR3 is TGTGCCAGCAGACTCTCGCGGGAGTTAGATACGCAGTATTTT. Its protein is CASRLSRELDTQYF.

The chain carries TRBV7-2 and TRBJ2-6; TRBD1 matches at 7 bases. Trimming cost V 0 bases and J 4 bases; bases outside gene matches: 6. CDR1 SGHTA and CDR2 FQGNSA come from the germline V gene. The length of the CDR3 is 17 residues. CDR3 bases: TGTGCCAGCAGCTTAGCGCGGCAAGGGGGCGGGGCCAACGTCCTGACTTTC. Amino acid sequence: CASSLARQGGGANVLTF.

For this clonotype: Given a much more abundant clone one base away, this may be a read error. The chain combines TRBV4-3 with TRBJ2-1; TRBD2 matches 8 bases. The CDR3 loop spans 16 amino acids. The trim removed 0 bases at V and 13 bases at J, leaving 14 bases unmatched. CDR1 is LGHNA and CDR2 is YSLEER in the germline V gene. The CDR3 sequence is CASSQELAVGVETQFF. DNA for the CDR3: TGCGCCAGCAGCCAAGAACTAGCGGTAGGCGTGGAGACCCAGTTCTTC.

V gene TRBV7-9 combines with J gene TRBJ1-1; D unresolved. V lost 5 bases and J lost 0, with 13 bases in between. The V gene's germline CDR1 is SEHNR and CDR2 FQNEAQ (reference sequence). The CDR3 spans 15 residues. CDR3 residues: CASSQKGNLNTEAFF. Written as DNA, the CDR3 is TGTGCCAGCAGCCAAAAAGGGAATTTGAACACTGAAGCTTTCTTT.

This clonotype was seen many times. This chain connects TRBV6-2 or TRBV6-3 to TRBJ1-2, with TRBD1 matching 8 bases. V lost 6 bases to trimming and J lost 7 bases; unmatched junction nucleotides: 4. This CDR3 region has 12 residues. The germline gives CDR1 MNHEY, CDR2 SVGEGT. CDR3 sequence (DNA): TGTGCCAGCAGATGGACAGGGTCTGGCTACACCTTC. Residues: CASRWTGSGYTF.

This clonotype was seen a few times. This chain links TRBV2 with TRBJ2-7, with TRBD2 matching over 8 bases. The CDR3 is 14 amino acids. CDR1 and CDR2 from the germline V gene are SNHLY and FYNNEI. The trim removed 8 bases at V and 0 bases at J, leaving 6 bases unmatched. This CDR3 reads CASRSGALSYEQYF. CDR3 in DNA: TGTGCCAGCCGTAGCGGGGCCCTCTCCTACGAGCAGTACTTC.

This clonotype was counted between two and nine times. The CDR3 region is CASSGGGYNEQYF. The CDR3 DNA sequence: TGTGCCAGCAGCGGGGGGGGATACAATGAGCAGTACTTC. This chain joins TRBV7-9 and TRBJ2-7; TRBD2 matches at 7 bases. With 5 bases clipped from V and 7 bases from J, the junction kept 8 bases outside the gene matches. The CDR3 has 13 amino acids. The V gene's germline CDR1 is SEHNR and CDR2 FQNEAQ (reference sequence).

The chain links TRBV12-3 or TRBV12-4 to TRBJ1-2, with 8 bases that match TRBD1. J lost 1 base, V lost 6 bases, and 7 bases had no gene match. The CDR3 consists of 15 residues. The CDR3 region is CASSGVGQVNYGYTF. The CDR3 bases are TGTGCCAGCAGCGGTGTGGGACAGGTTAACTATGGCTACACCTTC.